Given below is one TCR beta chain in context. Random hexamers primed reverse transcription of 0.5 to 1 ug RNA. Each CDR3 protein gets one entry after TCRdb re-called the immunoSEQ multiplex PCR reads with MiXCR. This repertoire shows roughly 80,000 distinct CDR3 sequences, approximately 94% found once; its top ten account for approximately 0.49%. Germline V gives CDR1 SGHRS, CDR2 YFSETQ. V lost 2 bases, J lost 0 bases, and 9 bases stayed unmatched. CDR3 length: 20 residues. The sample comes from a study of CD8 T cells in Susac syndrome. Sequencing was carried out using CD8+ T cells from PBMCs. This clonotype was obtained from a human donor with Susac syndrome. The rearrangement uses TRBV5-1 and TRBJ2-2; 14 bases line up with TRBD2. The CDR3: CASSLLTSGGANTNTGELFF. CDR3 bases: TGCGCCAGCAGCTTATTGACTAGCGGGGGGGCCAATACGAACACCGGGGAGCTGTTTTTT.